This TCR beta chain was captured by sequencing in a study of Graves' ophthalmopathy and Graves' hyperthyroidism. General observations from the study: Detected in blood as well were most expanded thyroid clonotypes with frequency above 0.001.

The TCR beta CDR3 regions underwent amplification from RNA transcripts. HTBI primers were employed in first-round RT-PCR, then a second-round multiplex PCR followed. TCRdb recomputed calls from the multiplex PCR reads with MiXCR, one row per CDR3 protein. The sample contains fewer than 650,000 distinct CDR3 sequences, 22% of which appear only once. This clonotype was seen more than once but under ten times. What it recognizes is unknown. One end of the junction varies from germline; a read error may be responsible. If patients had other autoimmune diseases, uncontrolled infections, pregnancy or lactation, they were excluded. Symptoms, serum thyroxine and TRAb, thyroid ultrasound, and orbital computed tomography formed the diagnostic basis. Germline lookup yields CDR1 MNHNS and CDR2 SASEGT. The CDR3 has 14 residues.

This receptor was obtained from a woman aged 18-29 years with stable Graves' hyperthyroidism. Some clones in this sample may be carry-over from other donors' samples. The sequencing input was peripheral blood. The chain is built from TRBV6-1 and TRBJ2-4, with D possibly called TRBD1 or TRBD2 (5 bases each). In DNA form, the CDR3 reads TGTGCCAGCAGTATCGGGGCACCGAGAGACATTAAGTACTTC. Amino acids: CASSIGAPRDIKYF.